This T cell receptor beta chain was captured by sequencing in a study of identical twins. Many counts were recorded for this clonotype. Its matching antigen is unknown. The germline V and J ends were trimmed by 2 bases and 2 bases, with 6 bases remaining between them. CDR1 is SEHNR, CDR2 FQNEAQ, per germline (reference sequence). The CDR3 is 13 amino acids. All donors were healthy Caucasians. Whole-study results and caveats: Out-of-frame alpha sequences shared by twins showed excess low generation probability.

It was template switching that added a universal primer site, and there were unique molecular identifiers on the cDNA. TCRdb reanalysed the 5' RACE reads using MiXCR and keeps one entry per CDR3 protein. The data contain hundreds of thousands of distinct CDR3 sequences, 8% to 9% of them singletons. A further study also used this sample, focusing on yellow fever vaccine responses in identical twins. Per that study: Twins reportedly mounted vaccine T cell responses that seemed partly convergent, partly personalized.

Material: PBMCs. The genes are TRBV7-9 and TRBJ2-5; D not certain. This TCR was recovered from a woman in her late teens or twenties in good health. The DNA of the CDR3 is TGTGCCAGCAGCTTACTGGGGCAAGAGACCCAGTACTTC. Its translation: CASSLLGQETQYF.